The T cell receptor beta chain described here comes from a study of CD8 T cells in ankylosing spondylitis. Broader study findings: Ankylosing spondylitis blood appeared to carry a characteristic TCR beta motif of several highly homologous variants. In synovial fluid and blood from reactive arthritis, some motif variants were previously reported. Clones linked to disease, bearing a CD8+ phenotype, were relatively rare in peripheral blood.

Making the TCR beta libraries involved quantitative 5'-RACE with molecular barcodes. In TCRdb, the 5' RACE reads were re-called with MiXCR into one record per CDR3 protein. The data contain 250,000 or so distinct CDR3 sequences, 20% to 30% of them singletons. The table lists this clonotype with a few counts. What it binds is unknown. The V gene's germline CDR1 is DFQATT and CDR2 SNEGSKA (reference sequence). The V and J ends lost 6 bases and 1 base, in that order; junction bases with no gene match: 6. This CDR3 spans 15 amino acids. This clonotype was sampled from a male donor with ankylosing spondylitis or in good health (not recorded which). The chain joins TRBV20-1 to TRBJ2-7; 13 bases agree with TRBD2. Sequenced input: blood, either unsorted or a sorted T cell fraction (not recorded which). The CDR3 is CSAAATSGGSYEQYF. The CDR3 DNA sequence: TGCAGTGCAGCGGCGACTAGCGGGGGGTCCTACGAGCAGTACTTC.